This TCR beta chain derives from a study of pediatric ulcerative colitis. Whole-study results and caveats: A couple of rectal clonotypes were found only in ulcerative colitis patients, all of them. Acute severe colitis showed lower rectal diversity from clonal expansions. Blood-rectal clonal overlap within each person was significantly higher in ulcerative colitis patients than controls.

During colonoscopy, one to two rectal pinch biopsies were collected. Concerning this clone itself: Its antigen is not identified.

Data came from immunoSEQ multiplex PCR; TCRdb stores just in-frame clones and leaves some out. The top ten hold approximately 6.3% of the sample, which has under 20,000 clones, around 74% seen once. The CDR3 consists of 14 residues. V shed 2 bases and J shed 3 bases, with 11 bases lying between them. The germline V gene encodes CDR1 SQVTM and CDR2 ANQGSEA. The chain is built from TRBV29-1 and TRBJ1-3, with D possibly matching TRBD1 (5 bases). The sequence came from a boy between 10 and 17 years old with moderate ulcerative colitis. Sequencing was done on a sample of gut tissue. CDR3 in amino acids: CSVEMGVGGNTIYF. The DNA of the CDR3 is TGCAGCGTTGAAATGGGGGTGGGTGGAAACACCATATATTTT.